Included here is one T cell receptor (beta chain) sequence, with context. From germline, CDR1 is SGHRS and CDR2 YFSETQ. The CDR3 sequence is 15 residues long. The V and J ends lost 0 bases and 5 bases respectively, with 14 bases between them. This sample was taken from a study of cytomegalovirus exposure and HLA in healthy donors. Primers included in the PCR were 60 Vbeta and 13 Jbeta primers. Assay used: immunoSEQ multiplex PCR; TCRdb lists only in-frame clones, some missing. The table includes approximately 110,000 clones, around two thirds detected once. This clonotype originated in a man in his 60s in good health and CMV-seropositive. V gene TRBV5-1 combines with J gene TRBJ1-1; tentative D call: TRBD1 (5 bases). The source material was PBMCs. This chain's CDR3 is CASSLVGGGGTEAFF. CDR3 nucleotide sequence: TGCGCCAGCAGCTTGGTGGGCGGGGGGGGGACTGAAGCTTTCTTT. The full variable domain, with the rest looked up from reference TRBV5-1 and TRBJ1-1, is KAGVTQTPRYLIKTRGQQVTLSCSPISGHRSVSWYQQTPGQGLQFLFEYFSETQRNKGNFPGRFSGRQFSNSRSEMNVSTLELGDSALYLCASSLVGGGGTEAFFGQGTRLTVV.